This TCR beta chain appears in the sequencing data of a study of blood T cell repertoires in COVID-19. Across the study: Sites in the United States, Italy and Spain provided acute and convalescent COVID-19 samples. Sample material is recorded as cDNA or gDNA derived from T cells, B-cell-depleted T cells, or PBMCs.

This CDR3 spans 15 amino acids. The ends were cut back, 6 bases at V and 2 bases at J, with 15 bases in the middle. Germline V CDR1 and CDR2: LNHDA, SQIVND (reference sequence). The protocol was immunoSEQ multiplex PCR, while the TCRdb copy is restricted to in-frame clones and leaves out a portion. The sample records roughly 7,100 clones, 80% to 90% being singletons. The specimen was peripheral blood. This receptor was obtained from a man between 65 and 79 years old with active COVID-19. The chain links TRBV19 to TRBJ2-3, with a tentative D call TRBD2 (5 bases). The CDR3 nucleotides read TGTGCCAGTAGCCGGGAAGAGATCGACACAGATACGCAGTATTTT. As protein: CASSREEIDTDTQYF.